This T cell receptor (beta chain) was captured in a study of cytomegalovirus exposure and HLA in healthy donors. This CDR3 spans 15 amino acids. The germline gives CDR1 MNHEY, CDR2 SMNVEV (reference sequence). Trimming pared 5 bases from V and 5 bases from J, leaving 18 bases between. PCR amplification relied on 60 Vbeta primers (plus 13 Jbeta primers). Sequenced by immunoSEQ multiplex PCR; TCRdb stores in-frame clones only, minus some. This sample has under 150,000 clones, with roughly four fifths found just once. The sequenced sample was PBMCs. The sequence was obtained from a woman aged 40 to 50 in good health and CMV-seropositive. The gene calls are TRBV27 and TRBJ2-5, with D perhaps matching TRBD1 (5 bases). The CDR3 DNA reads TGTGCCAGCAGTCCCCCCCAGGGCCCGAGGGAGACCCAGTACTTC. Amino acid sequence: CASSPPQGPRETQYF.